The 29 T cell receptor beta chains presented below share a single source sample, sequenced in a study of cytomegalovirus exposure and HLA in healthy donors (dated by TCRdb to about 2017). Library generation was performed with the immunoSEQ multiplex PCR assay. TCRdb took over this immuneACCESS table, retaining in-frame rearrangements with V and J assigned. Such tables are incomplete; in checked studies, under half of the missing clones stem from an unresolved V gene, and the remainder is unexplained. A total of tens of thousands of clones appear in this sample, about 85% of them only once. Jointly, the top ten make up about 3% of the sample. The material sequenced was PBMCs. Every receptor here comes from a man between 25 and 39 years old in good health and CMV-seronegative.

This clone has more than one count but fewer than ten. The CDR3 region is CASSSLEGGTEAFF. DNA for the CDR3: TGTGCCAGCTCATCCCTTGAAGGAGGCACTGAAGCTTTCTTT. This chain joins TRBV18 and TRBJ1-1; D remains unclear. V was cut by 5 bases and J by 4 bases, with 14 bases left in between. CDR1 and CDR2 from the germline V gene are KGHSH and LQKENI. The CDR3 consists of 14 residues.

The chain couples TRBV6-6 to TRBJ1-5, with D unclear. This CDR3 spans 13 amino acids. CDR1 is MNHNY and CDR2 is SVGAGI in the germline V gene (reference sequence). V dropped 0 bases and J dropped 5 bases, with 5 bases sitting between them. CDR3 sequence (DNA): TGTGCCAGCAGTTACTCGTCGGATCAGCCCCAGCATTTT. Protein product: CASSYSSDQPQHF.

This rearrangement joins TRBV5-1 to TRBJ2-7, with TRBD1 as a possible D gene (6 bases). Trimming removed 3 bases from V and 2 bases from J, with 12 bases in between. The germline V gene encodes CDR1 SGHRS and CDR2 YFSETQ. This CDR3 has 14 amino acids. The CDR3 region has the DNA TGCGCCAGCAGCTCCCGACAGGACCCCTACGAGCAGTACTTC. It translates to CASSSRQDPYEQYF.

The rearrangement uses TRBV5-4 and TRBJ2-7; 12 nucleotides agree with TRBD2. CDR3 size: 13 residues. Losses at the gene ends were 4 bases for V and 11 bases for J; bases not matched to a gene: 7. CDR1 and CDR2 (germline): SGHNT, YYREEE (reference sequence). For the CDR3, the DNA is TGTGCCAGCAGCACGGGGACTAGCGGGTCGGAGTACGTC. It yields the protein CASSTGTSGSEYV.

The chain links TRBV5-6 to TRBJ2-7, with TRBD2 identical over 8 bases. After removal of 4 bases from V and 2 bases from J, the junction contained 8 bases not matched to a gene. The germline V gene encodes CDR1 SGHDT and CDR2 YYEEEE. This CDR3 contains 15 residues. In DNA form, the CDR3 reads TGTGCCAGCAGCCGCTTGAGCGGGGGAACCTACGAGCAGTACTTC. It encodes CASSRLSGGTYEQYF.

The chain combines TRBV6-5 with TRBJ1-1; the D is unclear. Looked up from germline, CDR1 is MNHEY and CDR2 is SVGAGI. This CDR3 contains 14 residues. V lost 7 bases to trimming and J lost 2 bases, with 14 bases between them. CDR3 residues: CASKIEGLNTEAFF. The CDR3 DNA reads TGTGCCAGCAAAATAGAGGGCTTAAACACTGAAGCTTTCTTT.

V usage is TRBV5-6 and J usage is TRBJ2-2, with 7 bases lining up with TRBD1. This CDR3 is built from 16 residues. V lost 4 bases, J lost 0 bases, and 6 bases stayed unmatched. In germline, CDR1 is SGHDT, CDR2 YYEEEE. Written as DNA, the CDR3 is TGTGCCAGCAGCGCTGTAGACAGGGCGAACACCGGGGAGCTGTTTTTT. It codes for CASSAVDRANTGELFF.

The V gene is TRBV6-1, the J gene TRBJ2-3; 9 nucleotides agree with TRBD1. The CDR3 is made up of 20 amino acids. Germline loops: CDR1 MNHNS, CDR2 SASEGT. With V trimmed by 4 bases and J by 8 bases, 25 bases remained unmatched. The CDR3 here is CASSALSGTGHGADRGTQYF. The CDR3 bases are TGTGCCAGCAGTGCTTTATCCGGGACAGGGCATGGGGCCGATCGGGGTACGCAGTATTTT.

The J gene is TRBJ1-6, the V gene TRBV28; TRBD1 aligns across 8 bases. V lost 6 bases to trimming and J lost 6 bases; unmatched junction nucleotides: 7. Germline V CDR1 and CDR2: MDHEN, SYDVKM. The CDR3 has 15 residues. The CDR3 is CASSLTGQGNSPLHF. CDR3 DNA sequence: TGTGCCAGCAGCTTAACCGGACAGGGTAATTCACCCCTCCACTTT.

J is TRBJ2-1 and V is TRBV29-1; TRBD1 matches 9 bases. The CDR3 length is 11 residues. Germline assignment: CDR1 SQVTM and CDR2 ANQGSEA. V shed 7 bases, J shed 8 bases, and the junction held 3 bases outside the gene matches. The CDR3 region is CSAGTGYEQFF. The CDR3 nucleotides are TGCAGCGCAGGGACAGGGTATGAGCAGTTCTTC.

V is TRBV19 and J is TRBJ1-2; the D gene is possibly TRBD1 (5 bases). Trimming removed 3 bases from V and 2 bases from J, with 10 bases in between. The CDR3 runs 14 residues. Germline V lookup: CDR1 LNHDA, CDR2 SQIVND (reference sequence). CDR3 bases: TGTGCCAGTAGTATCCAGACAGTCAACTATGGCTACACCTTC. Translated, it gives CASSIQTVNYGYTF.

The chain couples TRBV2 to TRBJ2-3, with 9 bases that match TRBD2. Trimming took 6 bases from V and 4 from J; bases not matched to a gene: 5. The CDR3 contains 14 residues. Germline V lookup: CDR1 SNHLY, CDR2 FYNNEI. Here the CDR3 reads CASRIGGGADTQYF. The CDR3 DNA follows: TGTGCCAGCAGAATCGGCGGGGGGGCAGATACGCAGTATTTT.

The chain joins TRBV7-2 to TRBJ2-7, with D unresolved. V shed 5 bases and J shed 9 bases, with 20 bases lying between them. In germline, CDR1 is SGHTA, CDR2 FQGNSA. The CDR3 extends over 14 amino acids. CDR3 coding DNA: TGTGCCAGCAGCCCCCCCCCGGTTTCGCTTGTGCAGTACTTC. Translated, it gives CASSPPPVSLVQYF.

This clone occurred once. The genes are TRBV27 and TRBJ1-5; 9 bases are a match to TRBD1. The CDR3 extends over 15 amino acids. The germline CDR1 and CDR2 sequences are MNHEY and SMNVEV (reference sequence). V shed 2 bases and J 6 bases; nucleotides not matched to a gene: 5. DNA for the CDR3: TGTGCCAGCAGTTTAGGGGGACAGGGCCCTCAGCCCCAGCATTTT. Its translation is CASSLGGQGPQPQHF.

The chain carries TRBV4-1 and TRBJ1-2; 9 bases fit TRBD1. The J segment lost 6 bases and the V segment lost 0 bases, leaving 11 bases of the junction unmatched. The CDR3 runs 17 residues. Germline V CDR1 and CDR2: MGHRA, YSYEKL. The CDR3 DNA is TGCGCCAGCAGCCAAGACCTACGGGACAGGGAGGTTCATGGCTACACCTTC. Amino acids: CASSQDLRDREVHGYTF.

The J gene is TRBJ1-2, the V gene TRBV27; 12 positions match TRBD1. CDR3 length: 14 residues. J lost 7 bases, V lost 6 bases, and 6 bases had no gene match. Looked up from germline, CDR1 is MNHEY and CDR2 is SMNVEV (reference sequence). CDR3 in DNA: TGTGCCAGCAGATCGGGACAGGGGGCTGGTGGCTACACCTTC. Residues: CASRSGQGAGGYTF.

V is TRBV11-2 and J is TRBJ2-1; D may be TRBD1 (7 bases). V lost 7 bases to trimming and J lost 16 bases, with 17 bases between them. Germline CDR1 is SGHAT and CDR2 is FQNNGV. The CDR3 runs 11 residues. CDR3: CASTPRRGLFF. The CDR3 DNA reads TGTGCCAGCACCCCTAGGAGGGGGCTTTTCTTC.

This clone was seen a few times. The chain joins TRBV28 to TRBJ2-2, with D uncertain. CDR1 and CDR2 from the germline V gene are MDHEN and SYDVKM. The CDR3 extends over 14 amino acids. Between the trimmed V and J ends, which lost 3 bases and 8 bases, there was a span of 13 bases. DNA for the CDR3: TGTGCCAGCAGTTTGGGCTCCCCGATGGGGGAGCTGTTTTTT. Translated, it gives CASSLGSPMGELFF.

The V gene is TRBV27, the J gene TRBJ2-7; the match to TRBD2 covers 8 bases. The CDR3 length is 16 residues. Trimming at V came to 3 bases and at J to 5 bases, leaving 12 bases not matched to a gene. Germline V lookup: CDR1 MNHEY, CDR2 SMNVEV (reference sequence). The CDR3 nucleotides are TGTGCCAGCAGTTTCCACCCCGGGGGGGGGAGGCACGAGCAGTACGTC. Protein product: CASSFHPGGGRHEQYV.

The chain combines TRBV7-2 with TRBJ2-7; 10 nucleotides match TRBD2. Germline lookup yields CDR1 SGHTA and CDR2 FQGNSA. This CDR3 has 15 residues. Trimming took 3 bases from V and 2 from J; bases not matched to a gene: 4. DNA of the CDR3: TGTGCCAGCAGCTTCACTAGCGGGGTCACCTACGAGCAGTACTTC. Amino acid sequence: CASSFTSGVTYEQYF.

The rearrangement uses TRBV7-2 and TRBJ2-2; a possible D gene is TRBD2 (6 bases). Trimming took off 4 bases at V and 1 base at J, with 10 bases between the two ends. The CDR3 covers 15 residues. Germline V gene sequence: CDR1 SGHTA, CDR2 FQGNSA. In nucleotides, the CDR3 is TGTGCCAGCAGCTATCTGGGGGGGAACACCGGGGAGCTGTTTTTT. Protein: CASSYLGGNTGELFF.

The chain uses TRBV28 and TRBJ2-5; D gene unclear. The CDR3 length is 13 residues. CDR1 and CDR2 from the germline V gene are MDHEN and SYDVKM. The V end lost 3 bases, the J end lost 0 bases, and 5 bases lay between the germline ends. DNA of the CDR3: TGTGCCAGCAGTTTCCCTTACCAAGAGACCCAGTACTTC. It encodes CASSFPYQETQYF.

The rearrangement links TRBV6-6 to TRBJ2-7, with TRBD1 identical over 8 bases. CDR1 and CDR2 from the germline V gene are MNHNY and SVGAGI (reference sequence). The CDR3 is 13 residues long. V lost 4 bases and J lost 6; bases outside the gene matches: 5. CDR3 coding DNA: TGTGCCAGCAGTTCTAGACAGGGGACCGAGCAGTACGTC. The encoded protein is CASSSRQGTEQYV.

The rearrangement links TRBV7-2 to TRBJ2-1; the D gene is possibly TRBD1 (5 bases). Per the germline V gene, CDR1 is SGHTA and CDR2 is FQGNSA. Trimming removed 5 bases at V and 8 bases at J, with 19 bases between. The length of the CDR3 is 15 residues. The CDR3 DNA is TGTGCCAGCAGCCTAGGGCAGGGTAAATTTCATGAGCAGTTCTTC. It yields the protein CASSLGQGKFHEQFF.

V is TRBV14 and J is TRBJ1-1, with D possibly being TRBD1 (6 bases). Germline assignment: CDR1 SGHDN and CDR2 FVKESK. The CDR3 is made up of 14 amino acids. V was trimmed by 4 bases and J by 2 bases, leaving 11 bases between them. The CDR3 bases are TGTGCCAGCAGCCCCGGTGGGGGCAACACTGAAGCTTTCTTT. It translates to CASSPGGGNTEAFF.

The sample holds one count of this clone. The V and J genes are TRBV7-6 and TRBJ2-7, with 9 bases lining up with TRBD1. Germline assignment: CDR1 SGHVS and CDR2 FNYEAQ. The CDR3 extends over 15 amino acids. V dropped 5 bases and J dropped 5; count of bases not matched to a gene: 10. The CDR3 nucleotides are TGTGCCAGCAGCACCTTCCAGGGACAGGGAAACGAGCAGTACTTC. It translates to CASSTFQGQGNEQYF.

The V call is TRBV29-1, the J call TRBJ2-2, with D possibly being TRBD2 (6 bases). The CDR3 runs 13 residues. The germline V and J ends were trimmed by 5 bases and 4 bases, with 11 bases remaining between them. Germline values: CDR1 SQVTM, CDR2 ANQGSEA. The CDR3 protein is CSVKGLFTGELFF. The CDR3 DNA follows: TGCAGCGTTAAGGGACTTTTCACCGGGGAGCTGTTTTTT.

This clone has a single count. The chain combines TRBV30 with TRBJ1-2, with D unclear. Trimming cost V 3 bases and J 8 bases, with 22 bases left between them. Germline CDR1 GTSNPN, CDR2 SVGIG (reference sequence). The CDR3 consists of 15 residues. In DNA, the CDR3 is TGTGCCTGGAGACCCCCCGACGGGGAACTATGGGGCTACACCTTC. Its protein product is CAWRPPDGELWGYTF.

The DNA of the CDR3 is TGCGCCAGCAGCTTCCTGGGACAGGGGGCAGTTGGAAACACCATATATTTT. It specifies CASSFLGQGAVGNTIYF. The chain combines TRBV5-1 with TRBJ1-3; 12 positions agree with TRBD1. The CDR3 extends over 17 amino acids. V lost 2 bases to trimming and J lost 3 bases; unmatched junction nucleotides: 6. Germline loops: CDR1 SGHRS, CDR2 YFSETQ. The complete variable domain, with remaining parts taken from reference TRBV5-1 and TRBJ1-3, reads KAGVTQTPRYLIKTRGQQVTLSCSPISGHRSVSWYQQTPGQGLQFLFEYFSETQRNKGNFPGRFSGRQFSNSRSEMNVSTLELGDSALYLCASSFLGQGAVGNTIYFGEGSWLTVV.